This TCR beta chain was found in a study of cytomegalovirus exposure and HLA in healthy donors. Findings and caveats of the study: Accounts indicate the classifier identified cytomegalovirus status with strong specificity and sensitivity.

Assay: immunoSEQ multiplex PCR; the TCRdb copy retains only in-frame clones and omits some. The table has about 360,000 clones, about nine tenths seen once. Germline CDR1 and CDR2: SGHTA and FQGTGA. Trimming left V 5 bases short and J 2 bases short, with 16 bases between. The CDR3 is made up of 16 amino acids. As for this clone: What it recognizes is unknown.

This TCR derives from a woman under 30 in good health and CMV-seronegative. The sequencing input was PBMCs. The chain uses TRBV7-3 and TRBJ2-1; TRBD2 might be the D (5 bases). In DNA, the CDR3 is TGTGCCAGCAGCCCTAGCTTACTCAGCCCCTACAATGAGCAGTTCTTC. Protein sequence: CASSPSLLSPYNEQFF.